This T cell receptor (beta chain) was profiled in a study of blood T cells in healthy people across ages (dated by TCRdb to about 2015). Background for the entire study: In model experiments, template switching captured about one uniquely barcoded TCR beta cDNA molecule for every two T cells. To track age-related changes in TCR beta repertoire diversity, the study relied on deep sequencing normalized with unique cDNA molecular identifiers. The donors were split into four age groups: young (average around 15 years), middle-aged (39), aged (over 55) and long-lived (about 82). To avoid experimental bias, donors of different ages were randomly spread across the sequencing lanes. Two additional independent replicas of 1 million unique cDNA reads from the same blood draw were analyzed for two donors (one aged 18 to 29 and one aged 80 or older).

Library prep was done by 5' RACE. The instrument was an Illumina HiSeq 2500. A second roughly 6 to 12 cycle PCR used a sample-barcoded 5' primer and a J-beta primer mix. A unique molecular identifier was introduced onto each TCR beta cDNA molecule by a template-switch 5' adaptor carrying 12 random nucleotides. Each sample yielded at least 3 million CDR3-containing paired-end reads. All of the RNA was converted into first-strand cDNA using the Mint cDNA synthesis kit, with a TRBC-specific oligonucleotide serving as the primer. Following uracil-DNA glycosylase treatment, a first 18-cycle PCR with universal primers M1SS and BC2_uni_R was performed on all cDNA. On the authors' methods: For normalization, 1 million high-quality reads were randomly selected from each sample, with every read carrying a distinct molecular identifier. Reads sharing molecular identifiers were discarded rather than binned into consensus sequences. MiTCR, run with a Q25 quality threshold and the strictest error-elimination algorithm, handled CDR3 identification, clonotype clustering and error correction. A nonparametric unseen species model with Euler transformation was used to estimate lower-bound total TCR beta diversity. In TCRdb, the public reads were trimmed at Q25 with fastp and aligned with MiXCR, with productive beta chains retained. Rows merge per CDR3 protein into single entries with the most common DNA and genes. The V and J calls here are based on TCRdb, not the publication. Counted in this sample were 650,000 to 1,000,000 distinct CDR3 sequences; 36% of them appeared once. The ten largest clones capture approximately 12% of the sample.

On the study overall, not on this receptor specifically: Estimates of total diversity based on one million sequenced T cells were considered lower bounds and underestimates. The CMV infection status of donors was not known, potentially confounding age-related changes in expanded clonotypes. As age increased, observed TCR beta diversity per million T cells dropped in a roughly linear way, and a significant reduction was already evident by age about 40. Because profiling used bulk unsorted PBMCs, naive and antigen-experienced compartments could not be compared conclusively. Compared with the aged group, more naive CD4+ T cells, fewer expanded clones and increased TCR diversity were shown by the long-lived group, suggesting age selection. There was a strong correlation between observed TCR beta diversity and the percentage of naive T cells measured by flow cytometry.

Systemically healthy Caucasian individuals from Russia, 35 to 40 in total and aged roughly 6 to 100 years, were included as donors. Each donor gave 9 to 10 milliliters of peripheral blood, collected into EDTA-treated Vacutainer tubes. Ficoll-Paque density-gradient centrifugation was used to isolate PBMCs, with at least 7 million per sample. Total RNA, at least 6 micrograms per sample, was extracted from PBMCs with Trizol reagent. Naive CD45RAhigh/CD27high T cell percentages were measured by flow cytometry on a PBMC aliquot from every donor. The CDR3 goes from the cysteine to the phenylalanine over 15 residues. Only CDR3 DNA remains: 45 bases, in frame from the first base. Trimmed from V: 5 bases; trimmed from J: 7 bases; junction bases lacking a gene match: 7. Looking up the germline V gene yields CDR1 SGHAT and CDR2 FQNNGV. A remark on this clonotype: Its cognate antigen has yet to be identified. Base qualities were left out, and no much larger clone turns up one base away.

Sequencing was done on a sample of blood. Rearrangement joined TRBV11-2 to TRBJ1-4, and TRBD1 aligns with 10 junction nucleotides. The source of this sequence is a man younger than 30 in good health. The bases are TGTGCCAGCAGCCCCAGACAGGGGGCTCGTGAAAAACTGTTTTTT. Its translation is CASSPRQGAREKLFF.